This T cell receptor (beta chain) was identified during a study of PD-L1 blockade in urothelial cancer. Time point: pretreatment peripheral blood. Locally advanced or metastatic urothelial carcinoma was present in patients. Method: immunoSEQ multiplex PCR; TCRdb's copy keeps in-frame clones and lacks some. The table lists about 52,000 clones, around 84% of them singletons. Trimming at V came to 3 bases and at J to 8 bases, leaving 10 bases not matched to a gene. The germline CDR1 and CDR2 sequences are LNHDA and SQIVND (reference sequence). The length of the CDR3 is 16 residues. The origin of this receptor is a man aged 50 to 60 with urothelial cancer. This chain joins TRBV19 and TRBJ1-4; TRBD1 matches at 9 bases. Sequencing used PBMCs, obtained around atezolizumab (anti-PD-L1) treatment. CDR3 DNA sequence: TGTGCCAGTAGTATTTTTACAGGGGGCATCAAGGAAAAACTGTTTTTT. Translating gives CASSIFTGGIKEKLFF.